Each of the 4 T cell receptor beta chains below was sequenced from the same sample in a study of blood T cell repertoires in COVID-19 (dated by TCRdb to between 2020 and 2021). The library relied on the immunoSEQ multiplex PCR assay. This is the immuneACCESS table as TCRdb keeps it, with only in-frame sequences that have V and J called. A part of the clones is gone; compared with another copy, unresolved V genes explain less than half, and the rest is unexplained. This sample holds 150,000 to 160,000 clones; approximately 80% were observed only once. Approximately 0.5% of the sample rests with the top ten. Material: peripheral blood. The source of these receptors is a man aged 55 to 70 with acute or convalescent COVID-19.

This clone came up once. The genes are TRBV6-2 or TRBV6-3 and TRBJ2-1; weak D call: TRBD2 (6 bases). This CDR3 comprises 17 residues. Germline V gene lookup returns CDR1 MNHEY and CDR2 SVGEGT. V shed 6 bases and J shed 0 bases, with 18 bases lying between them. CDR3 sequence: CASSPQPGESSYNEQFF. The CDR3 nucleotides read TGTGCCAGCAGCCCCCAACCGGGGGAAAGCTCCTACAATGAGCAGTTCTTC.

The chain joins TRBV27 to TRBJ1-2; 10 positions match TRBD1. Germline CDR1 and CDR2: MNHEY and SMNVEV (reference sequence). V was pared by 4 bases and J by 3 bases, with 14 bases of the junction left unmatched. The CDR3 runs to 18 residues. This CDR3 reads CASSSYRTGGGFDYGYTF. The CDR3 nucleotides are TGTGCCAGCAGTTCCTATCGGACAGGGGGTGGCTTTGACTATGGCTACACCTTC.

The chain recombines TRBV7-3 with TRBJ1-5, with D possibly being TRBD1 (6 bases). Germline CDR1 and CDR2: SGHTA and FQGTGA. V lost 5 bases and J 3 bases, leaving 20 bases between the germline ends. CDR3 length equals 17 residues. CDR3 nucleotide sequence: TGTGCCAGCAGCCCAAGGGGCGGCAGGGGAATCAATCAGCCCCAGCATTTT. This encodes CASSPRGGRGINQPQHF.

This rearrangement joins TRBV6-5 to TRBJ1-2; unclear D gene. Trimming cost V 6 bases and J 8 bases, with 16 bases left between them. This CDR3 has 13 residues. The V gene's germline CDR1 is MNHEY and CDR2 SVGAGI. CDR3 in DNA: TGTGCCAGCAGCCCCAGGCCCAGGAACGGCTACACCTTC. It yields the protein CASSPRPRNGYTF.